This T cell receptor beta chain appears in the sequencing data of a study of CD8 T cells in Susac syndrome. After extraction with the RNeasy kit, 0.5 to 1 ug of the RNA was reverse transcribed using random hexamers. TCRdb reanalysed the immunoSEQ multiplex PCR reads using MiXCR and keeps one entry per CDR3 protein. The table lists some 76,000 distinct CDR3 sequences, 90% to 95% of them singletons, with about 0.47% in the top ten. This CDR3 comprises 14 residues. Trimming at V came to 4 bases and at J to 3 bases, leaving 5 bases not matched to a gene. Per germline, CDR1 SGHNT and CDR2 YYREEE (reference sequence). This clonotype was counted only a few times. TCR beta from blood CD8+ and CD4+ T cells was sequenced. Treatment-naive patients with stable or active relapsing-remitting disease were the multiple sclerosis controls. TEMRA cells were FACS-enriched, and CD8+ and CD4+ T cells were isolated negatively.

Sequencing was done on a sample of CD8+ T cells from PBMCs. The receptor was isolated from a human donor with multiple sclerosis. The chain is built from TRBV5-4 and TRBJ2-3; 7 positions agree with TRBD2. CDR3 in DNA: TGTGCCAGCAGCGTCGGGGGGAGAACAGATACGCAGTATTTT. Residues: CASSVGGRTDTQYF.